This T cell receptor beta chain was found in a study of graft-versus-host responses after intestinal transplantation. In regard to this clone: Its antigen is unidentified.

Germline-derived CDR1 and CDR2 are MNHEY and SMNVEV (reference sequence). This CDR3 comprises 13 residues. Trimming shortened V by 6 bases and J by 1 base, and 9 bases separated the two germline ends. Method: immunoSEQ multiplex PCR; TCRdb's copy keeps in-frame clones and lacks some. The table lists 80,000 to 100,000 clones, under 85% of them singletons. The TCR was taken from a human donor who received an intestinal transplant. Sample: unstimulated CD8+ T cells sorted from spleen or lymph node cells, taken before intestinal transplant. The V gene is TRBV27, the J gene TRBJ1-2; no clear D gene. CDR3 sequence (DNA): TGTGCCAGCAGAGAGGACGGTAACTATGGCTACACCTTC. Its translation is CASREDGNYGYTF.